The 8 T cell receptor beta chains below all came from one sample that was sequenced in a study of blood T cell repertoires in COVID-19. The repertoire was sequenced with immunoSEQ multiplex PCR; TCRdb's copy has only in-frame clones and lacks some. The sample gives 110,000 or so clones, 70% to 80% of which show up once; roughly 2.6% is in the top ten. The sequencing sample was made of peripheral blood. These receptors all stem from a man aged 50-60 years with acute or convalescent COVID-19.

V and J are TRBV29-1 and TRBJ2-1, with TRBD1 identical over 7 bases. The J segment lost 2 bases and the V segment lost 6 bases, leaving 10 bases of the junction unmatched. In germline, CDR1 is SQVTM, CDR2 ANQGSEA. This CDR3 spans 15 amino acids. CDR3 nucleotides: TGCAGCGTCCATCTACAGGGGACGACCTACAATGAGCAGTTCTTC. Translated, it gives CSVHLQGTTYNEQFF.

The chain recombines TRBV5-4 with TRBJ2-1; TRBD2 matches at 13 bases. This CDR3 is built from 15 residues. Germline loops: CDR1 SGHNT, CDR2 YYREEE (reference sequence). Trimming cost V 4 bases and J 9 bases; bases outside gene matches: 7. The CDR3 spells CASSLGLAGAAEQFF. Written as DNA, the CDR3 is TGTGCCAGCAGCCTTGGACTAGCGGGGGCCGCTGAGCAGTTCTTC.

V is TRBV9 and J is TRBJ2-4, with a weak D call TRBD2 (6 bases). V lost 3 bases and J lost 0, with 10 bases in between. The CDR3 runs to 15 residues. From germline, CDR1 is SGDLS and CDR2 YYNGEE. The CDR3 reads CASSDSGLAKNIQYF. CDR3 sequence (DNA): TGTGCCAGCAGCGATAGCGGATTAGCCAAAAACATTCAGTACTTC. The variable domain in full, completed from reference TRBV9 and TRBJ2-4, reads DSGVTQTPKHLITATGQRVTLRCSPRSGDLSVYWYQQSLDQGLQFLIQYYNGEERAKGNILERFSAQQFPDLHSELNLSSLELGDSALYFCASSDSGLAKNIQYFGAGTRLSVL.

This rearrangement joins TRBV19 to TRBJ2-5; D perhaps matches TRBD1 (6 bases). The CDR3 is 13 residues long. CDR1 LNHDA and CDR2 SQIVND come from the germline V gene (reference sequence). The V and J ends lost 9 bases and 3 bases respectively, with 14 bases between them. CDR3 protein: CASSGQLEETQYF. CDR3 bases: TGTGCCAGCTCCGGACAGCTAGAAGAGACCCAGTACTTC.

The chain joins TRBV10-2 to TRBJ1-4; no firm D call. Germline V gene sequence: CDR1 WSHSY, CDR2 SAAADI. The CDR3 has 13 residues. Trimming shortened V by 3 bases and J by 8 bases, and 10 bases separated the two germline ends. CDR3 nucleotides: TGCGCCAGCAGTGAAGGTCCCAGGGAAAAACTGTTTTTT. It specifies CASSEGPREKLFF.

This clone is a singleton in its sample. This sequence joins TRBV6-5 and TRBJ1-6; D ambiguous. This CDR3 has 13 residues. Trimming removed 9 bases from V and 6 bases from J, with 12 bases in between. Germline assignment: CDR1 MNHEY and CDR2 SVGAGI. CDR3 protein: CASRYSANSPLHF. The CDR3 DNA follows: TGTGCCAGTAGGTACAGCGCTAATTCACCCCTCCACTTT.

This clone was seen only once. The J gene is TRBJ2-5, the V gene TRBV2; 8 positions agree with TRBD1. Trimming took 6 bases from V and 5 from J; bases not matched to a gene: 8. Germline V gene sequence: CDR1 SNHLY, CDR2 FYNNEI. The CDR3 is 14 residues long. CDR3 in amino acids: CASRGLDRVETQYF. In DNA form, the CDR3 reads TGTGCCAGCAGGGGACTGGACAGGGTTGAGACCCAGTACTTC.

The rearrangement uses TRBV7-8 and TRBJ2-3; TRBD2 matches 9 bases. The junction had 6 bases not matched to a gene; V was cut back by 5 bases and J by 3 bases. Germline V gene lookup returns CDR1 SGHVS and CDR2 FQNEAQ. This CDR3 is built from 15 residues. The CDR3 DNA follows: TGTGCCAGCAGCCCCTTGCGGGGGGGAACAGATACGCAGTATTTT. Protein sequence: CASSPLRGGTDTQYF.